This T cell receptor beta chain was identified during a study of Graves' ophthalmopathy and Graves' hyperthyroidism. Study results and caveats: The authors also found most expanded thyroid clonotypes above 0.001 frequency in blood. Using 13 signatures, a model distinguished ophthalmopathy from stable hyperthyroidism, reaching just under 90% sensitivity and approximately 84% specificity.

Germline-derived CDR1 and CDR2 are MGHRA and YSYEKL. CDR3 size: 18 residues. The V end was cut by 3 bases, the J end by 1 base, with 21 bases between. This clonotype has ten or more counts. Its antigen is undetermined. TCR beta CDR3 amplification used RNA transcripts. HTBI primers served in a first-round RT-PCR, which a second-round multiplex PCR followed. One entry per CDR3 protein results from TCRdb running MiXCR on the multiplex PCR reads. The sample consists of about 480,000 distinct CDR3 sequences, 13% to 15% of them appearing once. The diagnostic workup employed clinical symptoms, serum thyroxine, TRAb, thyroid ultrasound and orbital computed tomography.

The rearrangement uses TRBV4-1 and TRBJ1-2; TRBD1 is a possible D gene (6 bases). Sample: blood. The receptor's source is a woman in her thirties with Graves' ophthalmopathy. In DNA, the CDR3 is TGCGCCAGCAGCCATCCTCTGGAGGGGGGTCTTTTTAACTATGGCTACACCTTC. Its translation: CASSHPLEGGLFNYGYTF.